This T cell receptor beta chain stems from a study of T-cell memory formation after mild COVID-19. Overall study results and limits: Mostly located in CM and EM were contracting CD4+ clones, with contracting CD8+ clones located in EMRA.

As concerns this clonotype: Its cognate antigen is unknown.

TCRdb independently ran MiXCR on the 5' RACE reads; one entry per CDR3 protein. The profile covers some 130,000 distinct CDR3 sequences, with 15% to 20% appearing a single time and approximately 4.7% taken by the ten largest. The CDR3 has 17 residues. The V segment lost 5 bases and the J segment 7 bases; nucleotides outside the gene matches: 17. Germline CDR1 reads SEHNR; CDR2 reads FQNEAQ (reference sequence). The chain employs TRBV7-9 and TRBJ1-5, with 7 bases matching TRBD1. The sequence came from a man aged 18 to 30 who had mild COVID-19 (a few samples of this study predate the infection). Cell type and time point are not known. Sequenced: PBMCs or a T cell subset sorted from them (not recorded which). CDR3 protein: CASSLYTGAGGDQPQHF. CDR3 coding DNA: TGTGCCAGCAGCCTATACACGGGGGCAGGGGGGGACCAGCCCCAGCATTTT.